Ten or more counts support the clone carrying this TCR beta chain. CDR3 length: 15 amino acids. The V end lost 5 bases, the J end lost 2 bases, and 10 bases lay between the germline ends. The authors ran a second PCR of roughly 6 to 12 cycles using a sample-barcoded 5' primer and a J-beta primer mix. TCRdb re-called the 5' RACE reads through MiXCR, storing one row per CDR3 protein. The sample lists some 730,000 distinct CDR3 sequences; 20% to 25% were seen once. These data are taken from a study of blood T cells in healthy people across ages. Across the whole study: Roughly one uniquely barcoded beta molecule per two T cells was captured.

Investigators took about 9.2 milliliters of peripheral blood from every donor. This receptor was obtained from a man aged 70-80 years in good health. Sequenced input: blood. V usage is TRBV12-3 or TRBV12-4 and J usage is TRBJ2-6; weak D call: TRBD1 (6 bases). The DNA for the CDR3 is TGTGCCAGCAGTACAGAGGGGGCTGGGGCCAACGTCCTGACTTTC. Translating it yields CASSTEGAGANVLTF.